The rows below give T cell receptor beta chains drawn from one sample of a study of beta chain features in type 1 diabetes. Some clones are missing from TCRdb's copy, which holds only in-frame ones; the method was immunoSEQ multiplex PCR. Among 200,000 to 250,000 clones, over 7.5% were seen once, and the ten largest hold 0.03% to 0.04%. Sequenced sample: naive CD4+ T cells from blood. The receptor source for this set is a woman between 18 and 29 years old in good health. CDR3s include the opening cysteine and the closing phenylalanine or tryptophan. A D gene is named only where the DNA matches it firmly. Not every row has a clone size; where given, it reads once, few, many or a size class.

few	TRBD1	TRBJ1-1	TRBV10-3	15	TGTGCCATCAGTTCAGGGGGCGGAAGGAACACTGAAGCTTTCTTT	CAISSGGGRNTEAFF
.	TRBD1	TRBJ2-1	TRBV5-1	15	TGCGCCAGCAGCGCCCCGGGACAGGGTCGAAATGAGCAGTTCTTC	CASSAPGQGRNEQFF
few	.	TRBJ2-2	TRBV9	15	TGTGCCAGCAGCGTAGGATCAGGAGGGACCGGGGAGCTGTTTTTT	CASSVGSGGTGELFF
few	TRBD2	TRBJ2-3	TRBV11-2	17	TGTGCCAGCAGCCCAGGGACTAGCGGGGTGTGGTCGGATACGCAGTATTTT	CASSPGTSGVWSDTQYF
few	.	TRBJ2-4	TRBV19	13	TGTGCCAGTACCCGTACAGGGTGGGACATTCAGTACTTC	CASTRTGWDIQYF
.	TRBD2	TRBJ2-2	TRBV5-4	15	TGTGCCAGCAGCGGGACTAGCGGGAGGGCCGGGGAGCTGTTTTTT	CASSGTSGRAGELFF
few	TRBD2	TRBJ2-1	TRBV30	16	TGTGCCTGGAGTGCCCTAGCGGGGGGTTACTACAATGAGCAGTTCTTC	CAWSALAGGYYNEQFF
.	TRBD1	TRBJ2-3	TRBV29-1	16	TGCAGCGTTGTGGGGGGACAGGGCGTCTCCTCAGATACGCAGTATTTT	CSVVGGQGVSSDTQYF
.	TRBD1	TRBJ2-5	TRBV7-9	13	TGTGCCAGCAGGGCGACAGGGCAAGAGACCCAGTACTTC	CASRATGQETQYF
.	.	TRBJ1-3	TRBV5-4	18	TGTGCCAGCAGCTTAGGGGGGGCCGAAGGGGCCTCTGGAAACACCATATATTTT	CASSLGGAEGASGNTIYF
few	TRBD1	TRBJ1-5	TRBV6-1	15	TGTGCCAGCAGGGCCGGGACAGGGGGCTATCAGCCCCAGCATTTT	CASRAGTGGYQPQHF
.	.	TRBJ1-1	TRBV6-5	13	TGTGCCAGCAGTTACACTCGGAACACTGAAGCTTTCTTT	CASSYTRNTEAFF
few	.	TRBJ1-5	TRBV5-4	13	TGTGCCAGCAGCTTGGACAGGCGGCAGCCCCAGCATTTT	CASSLDRRQPQHF
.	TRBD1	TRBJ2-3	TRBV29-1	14	TGCAGCGTTGAAGGACAGGGTGACACAGATACGCAGTATTTT	CSVEGQGDTDTQYF
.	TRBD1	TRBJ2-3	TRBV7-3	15	TGTGCCAGCAGCCCGGGGACAGTAAACACAGATACGCAGTATTTT	CASSPGTVNTDTQYF
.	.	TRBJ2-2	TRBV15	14	TGTGCCACCTGGAGAGGGCGCGGGGCCGGGGAGCTGTTTTTT	CATWRGRGAGELFF
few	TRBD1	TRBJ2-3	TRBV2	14	TGTGCCAGCAGTCGGGACAGGAACACAGATACGCAGTATTTT	CASSRDRNTDTQYF
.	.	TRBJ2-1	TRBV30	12	TGTGCCTGGAGTGTACTTATCAATGAGCAGTTCTTC	CAWSVLINEQFF
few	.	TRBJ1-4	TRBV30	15	TGTGCCTGGAGTGTGCTCGGACAAGATAATGAAAAACTGTTTTTT	CAWSVLGQDNEKLFF
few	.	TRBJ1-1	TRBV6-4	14	TGTGCCAGCAGTCGTTCAGGGGTGGGCACTGAAGCTTTCTTT	CASSRSGVGTEAFF
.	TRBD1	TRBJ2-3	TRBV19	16	TGTGCCAGTAGCTTTTCCGGGACAGGGGACTCAGATACGCAGTATTTT	CASSFSGTGDSDTQYF
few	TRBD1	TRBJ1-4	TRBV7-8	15	TGTGCCAGCAGCTTAGGGGACAGGGACGCTGAAAAACTGTTTTTT	CASSLGDRDAEKLFF
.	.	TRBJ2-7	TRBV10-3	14	TGTGCCATCAGTGAGTCCGACAGGGAGGACGAGCAGTACTTC	CAISESDREDEQYF
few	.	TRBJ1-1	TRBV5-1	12	TGCGCCAGCAGTGGAGGGAACACTGAAGCTTTCTTT	CASSGGNTEAFF
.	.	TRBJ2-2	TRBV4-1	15	TGCGCCAGCAGCCAGGGGCAGGAAAACACCGGGGAGCTGTTTTTT	CASSQGQENTGELFF
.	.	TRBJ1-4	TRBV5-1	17	TGCGCCAGCAGCTTGGGCTCCTCTCCGAGGGGGAATGAAAAACTGTTTTTT	CASSLGSSPRGNEKLFF
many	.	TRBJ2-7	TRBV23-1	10	TGCGCCACCCGTTCTCGGGAGCAGTACTTC	CATRSREQYF
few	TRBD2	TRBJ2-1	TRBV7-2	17	TGTGCCAGCAGGACACCGGGACTAGAAGGGGCCAGGAATGAGCAGTTCTTC	CASRTPGLEGARNEQFF
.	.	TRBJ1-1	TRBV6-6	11	TGTGCCAGCAGGACAGAGAGTGAAGCTTTCTTT	CASRTESEAFF
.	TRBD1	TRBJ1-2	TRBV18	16	TGTGCCAGCTCACCACCCGGGACAGGGGTCAACTATGGCTACACCTTC	CASSPPGTGVNYGYTF